One and the same sample provided the 8 T cell receptor beta chains below, sequenced in a study of shared clonotypes between healthy human individuals. Naive-designated CD8 cells lacked CD45RO, were positively enriched for CCR7, and omitted terminally differentiated effector memory CD45RA+ cells. Sequenced by immunoSEQ multiplex PCR; TCRdb stores in-frame clones only, minus some. Of 1.5 million to 2.5 million clones listed, over 85% are singletons. The sequenced sample consisted of naive CD8+ T cells sorted from blood. The receptors here all came from a man aged 18 to 29 in good health.

About this clone itself: Different DNA sequences within this sample yield the same CDR3. The V and J genes are TRBV6-5 and TRBJ2-7; D gene unclear. CDR1 and CDR2 from the germline V gene are MNHEY and SVGAGI. Between the trimmed V and J ends, which lost 2 bases and 3 bases, there was a span of 8 bases. There are 13 residues in the CDR3. The CDR3 region is CASSYRDGYEQYF. CDR3 in DNA: TGTGCCAGCAGTTACCGAGACGGCTACGAGCAGTACTTC.

This clone is a singleton in its sample. The rearrangement uses TRBV7-8 and TRBJ2-5, with TRBD2 matching over 10 bases. Per germline, CDR1 SGHVS and CDR2 FQNEAQ. Germline trimming cut 5 bases from V and 1 base from J; bases unmatched to any gene: 4. The CDR3 covers 15 residues. CDR3 bases: TGTGCCAGCAGCCCTAGCGGGGGACTCCAAGAGACCCAGTACTTC. Encoded protein: CASSPSGGLQETQYF. Filled out from reference TRBV7-8 and TRBJ2-5, the complete variable domain reads GAGVSQSPRYKVAKRGQDVALRCDPISGHVSLFWYQQALGQGPEFLTYFQNEAQLDKSGLPSDRFFAERPEGSVSTLKIQRTQQEDSAVYLCASSPSGGLQETQYFGPGTRLLVL.

V usage is TRBV6-1 and J usage is TRBJ1-1; D not certain. Trimming shortened V by 11 bases and J by 2 bases, and 6 bases separated the two germline ends. CDR1 and CDR2 (germline): MNHNS, SASEGT. This CDR3 is built from 10 residues. This CDR3 reads CALGNTEAFF. The DNA of the CDR3 is TGTGCCTTGGGAAACACTGAAGCTTTCTTT.

Regarding this clone: The sample carries other DNA sequences with the same CDR3. The chain carries TRBV5-4 and TRBJ2-7; 7 bases align to TRBD1. Trimming at V came to 0 bases and at J to 0 bases, leaving 3 bases not matched to a gene. This CDR3 region has 15 residues. In germline, CDR1 is SGHNT, CDR2 YYREEE (reference sequence). The CDR3: CASSLGQGSSYEQYF. The CDR3 DNA reads TGTGCCAGCAGCTTGGGACAGGGAAGCTCCTACGAGCAGTACTTC.

This chain uses TRBV21-1 with TRBJ2-7; no check of the table's D call, TRBD1, against the DNA was made. TRBV21-1 is tagged as a pseudogene. The CDR3 contains 16 residues. The CDR3 nucleotides are TGTGCCAGCAGCACCCCCGGGACAGGATTCTCCTACGAGCAGTACTTC. Translated, it gives CASSTPGTGFSYEQYF.

The genes are TRBV9 and TRBJ2-2; no firm D call. Between the trimmed V and J ends, which lost 4 bases and 7 bases, there was a span of 11 bases. Germline CDR1 is SGDLS and CDR2 is YYNGEE. The CDR3 is 13 amino acids. DNA for the CDR3: TGTGCCAGCAGCCCTCCAGGTCACGGGGAGCTGTTTTTT. It encodes CASSPPGHGELFF.

This chain uses TRBV7-9 with TRBJ2-2; TRBD1 is a possible D gene (7 bases). The CDR3 extends over 15 amino acids. V lost 4 bases and J lost 6, with 15 bases in between. The V gene's germline CDR1 is SEHNR and CDR2 FQNEAQ (reference sequence). The CDR3 loop reads CASSSLQGEAGELFF. The CDR3 DNA reads TGTGCCAGCAGCTCACTCCAGGGGGAGGCCGGGGAGCTGTTTTTT.

The rearrangement joins TRBV6-1 to TRBJ2-3; the D gene could be TRBD1 or TRBD2 (5 bases each). With 6 bases removed from V and 6 bases from J, the gap between germline ends came to 16 bases. This CDR3 comprises 14 residues. The germline CDR1 and CDR2 sequences are MNHNS and SASEGT. This chain's CDR3 is CASSPGLFLDTQYF. CDR3 coding DNA: TGTGCCAGCAGCCCGGGGCTTTTTTTGGATACGCAGTATTTT.